One sample yielded the 17 T cell receptor beta chains listed below, sequenced in a study of technical replicates of blood from a few donors. Here immunoSEQ multiplex PCR was the method, and the copy in TCRdb shows in-frame clones only, minus some. The sample carries tens of thousands of clones, 96% recorded once. Sequencing was carried out using T cells isolated from PBMCs. These receptor sequences come from a human donor in good health.

The chain has TRBV7-2 and TRBJ1-4, with D tentatively TRBD1 (6 bases). Germline lookup yields CDR1 SGHTA and CDR2 FQGNSA. CDR3 length equals 14 residues. V gave up 3 bases and J gave up 6 bases, with 11 bases separating them. Here the CDR3 reads CASSFDRTHEKLFF. CDR3 coding DNA: TGTGCCAGCAGCTTTGACAGGACCCATGAAAAACTGTTTTTT.

V gene TRBV5-1 combines with J gene TRBJ1-3; unclear D gene. CDR1 is SGHRS and CDR2 is YFSETQ in the germline V gene. Deletions cut 1 base from V and 0 bases from J, with 8 bases between. The CDR3 runs 15 residues. The DNA of the CDR3 is TGCGCCAGCAGCTTGTTGGGCTCCTCTGGAAACACCATATATTTT. Amino acid sequence: CASSLLGSSGNTIYF.

This clone occurred once. J is TRBJ2-1 and V is TRBV9, with 8 bases fitting TRBD2. CDR1 is SGDLS, CDR2 YYNGEE, per germline. CDR3 length: 15 amino acids. Losses at the gene ends were 3 bases for V and 0 bases for J; bases not matched to a gene: 2. CDR3 sequence: CASSAGGGSYNEQFF. The CDR3 nucleotides are TGTGCCAGCAGCGCGGGGGGGGGCTCCTACAATGAGCAGTTCTTC.

Of note for this clone: The junction departs from germline at one end; a sequencing error may be responsible. This sequence joins TRBV6-5 and TRBJ2-3; TRBD2 aligns across 10 bases. The CDR3 loop spans 15 amino acids. CDR1 is MNHEY, CDR2 SVGAGI, per germline. CDR3 bases: TGTGCCGGCAGTTCTAGCGGGGGCCGCATGTGGACGCAGTATTTT. Translated: CAGSSSGGRMWTQYF.

CDR3 residues: CASSQDLAGVSSGANVLTF. In nucleotides, the CDR3 is TGCGCCAGCAGCCAAGATCTGGCGGGGGTATCCTCTGGGGCCAACGTCCTGACTTTC. The chain combines TRBV4-3 with TRBJ2-6, with 7 bases aligning to TRBD2. The CDR3 is made up of 19 amino acids. CDR1 LGHNA and CDR2 YSLEER come from the germline V gene. V trimming: 0 bases; J trimming: 0 bases; junction bases outside the gene matches: 8.

J is TRBJ1-1 and V is TRBV7-3, with D possibly TRBD1 on 6 matching bases. Germline V gene data show CDR1 as SGHTA and CDR2 as FQGTGA. The V end was cut by 4 bases, the J end by 3 bases, with 12 bases between. CDR3 length equals 14 residues. The CDR3 here is CASSSQGTDTEAFF. In nucleotides, the CDR3 is TGTGCCAGCAGCTCCCAGGGGACGGACACTGAAGCTTTCTTT.

The chain couples TRBV28 to TRBJ2-7; 11 nucleotides agree with TRBD1. The CDR3 consists of 14 residues. The V and J ends lost 6 bases and 7 bases, in that order; junction bases with no gene match: 8. The germline CDR1 and CDR2 sequences are MDHEN and SYDVKM. The CDR3 reads CASSRLGTGGEQYF. CDR3 DNA: TGTGCCAGCAGCCGTTTAGGGACAGGGGGTGAGCAGTACTTC.

The J gene is TRBJ1-5, the V gene TRBV28, with D hard to call. V was cut by 6 bases and J by 5 bases, with 17 bases left in between. The CDR3 consists of 15 residues. From germline, CDR1 is MDHEN and CDR2 SYDVKM. The chain's CDR3 is CASSLTGIYYQPQHF. CDR3 bases: TGTGCCAGCAGCTTAACCGGGATTTATTATCAGCCCCAGCATTTT.

This clone was found once. The chain employs TRBV28 and TRBJ2-2; possible D gene TRBD1, 6 bases. CDR3 length equals 14 residues. Germline lookup yields CDR1 MDHEN and CDR2 SYDVKM. Trimming removed 6 bases at V and 1 base at J, with 9 bases between. CDR3 region: CASSLRGNTGELFF. The CDR3 DNA sequence: TGTGCCAGCAGCCTCAGGGGGAACACCGGGGAGCTGTTTTTT. The whole variable domain, remainder taken from reference TRBV28 and TRBJ2-2, is DVKVTQSSRYLVKRTGEKVFLECVQDMDHENMFWYRQDPGLGLRLIYFSYDVKMKEKGDIPEGYSVSREKKERFSLILESASTNQTSMYLCASSLRGNTGELFFGEGSRLTVL.

The genes are TRBV14 and TRBJ2-7, with 10 bases identical to TRBD2. V shed 6 bases and J 3 bases; nucleotides not matched to a gene: 5. In germline, CDR1 is SGHDN, CDR2 FVKESK. The CDR3 sequence is 14 residues long. The CDR3 loop is CASSWTSGVYEQYF. CDR3 DNA: TGTGCCAGCAGTTGGACTAGCGGCGTCTACGAGCAGTACTTC.

The rearrangement uses TRBV9 and TRBJ2-7; weak D call: TRBD2 (6 bases). This CDR3 contains 17 residues. The V and J ends lost 1 base and 6 bases respectively, with 23 bases between them. Germline V gene sequence: CDR1 SGDLS, CDR2 YYNGEE. The CDR3 DNA sequence: TGTGCCAGCAGCGTAAGTTCAGGAGGGCTAGGATTTATCGAGCAGTACTTC. It yields the protein CASSVSSGGLGFIEQYF.

About this clone itself: The limits of the CDR3 on the DNA are not certain, so only TCRdb's listed CDR3 is given. This chain links TRBV6-5 with TRBJ2-6; whether TRBD1, the table's D call, matches the DNA was not checked. Including both end residues, the CDR3 is 16 amino acids long. The germline gives CDR1 MNHEY, CDR2 SVGAGI. The CDR3 protein is CASSFGSGSGANVLTF.

This chain connects TRBV6-5 to TRBJ1-2, with D maybe TRBD1 (6 bases). Germline V CDR1 and CDR2: MNHEY, SVGAGI. The V and J ends lost 5 bases and 8 bases respectively, with 21 bases between them. This CDR3 region has 15 residues. The CDR3 protein is CASSTRDNTRFGYTF. DNA of the CDR3: TGTGCCAGCAGTACCCGGGACAACACTCGTTTCGGCTACACCTTC.

The V call is TRBV30, the J call TRBJ1-2; D uncertain. The germline CDR1 and CDR2 sequences are GTSNPN and SVGIG (reference sequence). This CDR3 region has 13 residues. The ends were cut back, 2 bases at V and 5 bases at J, with 12 bases in the middle. The CDR3 sequence: CAWSRGLEYGYTF. The CDR3 DNA reads TGTGCCTGGAGTCGAGGGTTGGAGTATGGCTACACCTTC.

This chain uses TRBV6-5 with TRBJ1-2; 8 positions agree with TRBD1. The CDR3 is 14 residues long. V trimming: 5 bases; J trimming: 2 bases; junction bases outside the gene matches: 4. Germline CDR1 MNHEY, CDR2 SVGAGI. As DNA, the CDR3 is TGTGCCAGCAGTCGACAGGGGCTCAACTATGGCTACACCTTC. Encoded protein: CASSRQGLNYGYTF.

This chain joins TRBV18 and TRBJ2-1; TRBD2 aligns across 11 bases. Germline lookup yields CDR1 KGHSH and CDR2 LQKENI. After removal of 2 bases from V and 8 bases from J, the junction contained 5 bases not matched to a gene. This CDR3 is built from 15 residues. As DNA, the CDR3 is TGTGCCAGCTCACCATCACTAGCGGGAGAACATGAGCAGTTCTTC. Amino acids: CASSPSLAGEHEQFF. The whole variable domain, filled in from reference TRBV18 and TRBJ2-1, reads NAGVMQNPRHLVRRRGQEARLRCSPMKGHSHVYWYRQLPEEGLKFMVYLQKENIIDESGMPKERFSAEFPKEGPSILRIQQVVRGDSAAYFCASSPSLAGEHEQFFGPGTRLTVL.

This rearrangement joins TRBV28 to TRBJ1-1; D gene uncertain. Germline loops: CDR1 MDHEN, CDR2 SYDVKM. The CDR3 consists of 11 residues. CDR3 DNA sequence: TGTGCTATAGAGGGGAACACTGAAGCTTTCTTT. Protein sequence: CAIEGNTEAFF.